This T cell receptor (beta chain) was captured in a study of blood T cell repertoires in COVID-19. In germline, CDR1 is WSHSY, CDR2 SAAADI. Trimming cost V 8 bases and J 8 bases, with 10 bases left between them. This CDR3 has 10 residues. Generated by immunoSEQ multiplex PCR, the TCRdb table keeps only in-frame clones and is missing some. The sample holds about 230,000 clones, 81% seen once. The specimen sequenced was peripheral blood. This receptor was identified in an elderly woman with COVID-19, enrolled during active disease. The V gene is TRBV10-2, the J gene TRBJ2-7, with no clear D. CDR3: CASGPGQQYF. DNA of the CDR3: TGCGCCAGCGGTCCAGGCCAGCAGTACTTC.